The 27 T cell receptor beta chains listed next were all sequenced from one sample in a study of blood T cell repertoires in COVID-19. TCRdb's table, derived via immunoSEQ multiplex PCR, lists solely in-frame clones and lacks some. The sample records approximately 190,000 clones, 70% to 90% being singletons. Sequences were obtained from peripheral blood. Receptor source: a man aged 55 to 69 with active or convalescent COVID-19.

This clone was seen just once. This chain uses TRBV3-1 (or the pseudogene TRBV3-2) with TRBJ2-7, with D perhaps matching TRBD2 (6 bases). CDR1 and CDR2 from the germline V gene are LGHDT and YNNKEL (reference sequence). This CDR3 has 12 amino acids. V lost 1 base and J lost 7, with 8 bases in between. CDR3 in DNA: TGTGCCAGCAGCCAAGCCCGGGGGGAGCAGTACTTC. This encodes CASSQARGEQYF.

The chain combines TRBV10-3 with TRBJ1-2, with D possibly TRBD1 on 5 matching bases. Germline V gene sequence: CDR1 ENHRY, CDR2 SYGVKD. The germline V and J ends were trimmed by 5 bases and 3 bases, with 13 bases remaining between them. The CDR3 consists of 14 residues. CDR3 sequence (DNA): TGTGCCATCAGTCCCGGGGCGGGGGACTATGGCTACACCTTC. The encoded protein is CAISPGAGDYGYTF.

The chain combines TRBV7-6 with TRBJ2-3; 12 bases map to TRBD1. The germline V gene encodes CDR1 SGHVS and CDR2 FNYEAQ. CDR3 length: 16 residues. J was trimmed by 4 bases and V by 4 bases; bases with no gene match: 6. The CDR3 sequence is CASSSLGQGAADTQYF. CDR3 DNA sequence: TGTGCCAGCAGCTCCCTGGGACAGGGGGCCGCAGATACGCAGTATTTT.

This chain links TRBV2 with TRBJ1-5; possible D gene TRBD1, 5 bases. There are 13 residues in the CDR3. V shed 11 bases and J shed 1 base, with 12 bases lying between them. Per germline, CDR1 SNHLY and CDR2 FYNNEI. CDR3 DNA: TGTGCCGGGGGGGTAGTAAGCAATCAGCCCCAGCATTTT. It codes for CAGGVVSNQPQHF.

The CDR3 region has the DNA TGTGCCAGTAGTAACCCGAGCAGGAATAATGGCTACACCTTC. Amino acid sequence: CASSNPSRNNGYTF. The V and J genes are TRBV19 and TRBJ1-2; D unresolved. The CDR3 spans 14 residues. Germline V gives CDR1 LNHDA, CDR2 SQIVND (reference sequence). V was clipped by 4 bases and J by 6 bases, with 15 bases between them.

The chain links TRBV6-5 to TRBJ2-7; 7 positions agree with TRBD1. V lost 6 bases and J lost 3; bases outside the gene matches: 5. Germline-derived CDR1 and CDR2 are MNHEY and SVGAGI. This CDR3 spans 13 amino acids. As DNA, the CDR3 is TGTGCCAGCAGGGGGACAGAGAACTACGAGCAGTACTTC. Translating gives CASRGTENYEQYF.

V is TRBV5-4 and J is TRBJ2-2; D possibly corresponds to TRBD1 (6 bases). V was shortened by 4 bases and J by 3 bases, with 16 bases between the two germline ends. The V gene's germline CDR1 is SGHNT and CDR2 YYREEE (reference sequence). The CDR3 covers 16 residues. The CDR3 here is CASSLAPGDDTGELFF. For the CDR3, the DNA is TGTGCCAGCAGCCTAGCCCCAGGGGATGACACCGGGGAGCTGTTTTTT.

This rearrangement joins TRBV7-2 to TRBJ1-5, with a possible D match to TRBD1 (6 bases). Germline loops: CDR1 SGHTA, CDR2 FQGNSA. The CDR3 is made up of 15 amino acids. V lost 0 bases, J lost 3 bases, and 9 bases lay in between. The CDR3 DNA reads TGTGCCAGCAGCTTAGCCACAGGGTACAATCAGCCCCAGCATTTT. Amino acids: CASSLATGYNQPQHF.

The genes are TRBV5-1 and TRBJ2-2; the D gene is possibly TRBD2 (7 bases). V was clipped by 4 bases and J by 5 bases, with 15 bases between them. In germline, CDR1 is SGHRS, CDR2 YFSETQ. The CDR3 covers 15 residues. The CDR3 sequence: CASSPGLGGTGELFF. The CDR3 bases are TGCGCCAGCAGCCCCGGACTAGGGGGGACCGGGGAGCTGTTTTTT.

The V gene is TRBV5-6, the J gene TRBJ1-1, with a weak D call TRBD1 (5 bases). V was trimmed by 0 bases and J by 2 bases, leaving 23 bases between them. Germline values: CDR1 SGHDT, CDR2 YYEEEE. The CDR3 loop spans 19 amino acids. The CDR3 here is CASSLDSWETWDFNTEAFF. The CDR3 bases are TGTGCCAGCAGCTTGGATTCCTGGGAGACCTGGGACTTCAACACTGAAGCTTTCTTT.

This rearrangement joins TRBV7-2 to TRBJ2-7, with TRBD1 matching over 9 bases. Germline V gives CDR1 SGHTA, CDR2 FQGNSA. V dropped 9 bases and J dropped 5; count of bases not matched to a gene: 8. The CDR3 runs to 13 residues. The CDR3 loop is CASKRDRENEQYF. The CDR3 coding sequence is TGTGCCAGTAAGCGGGACAGGGAAAACGAGCAGTACTTC.

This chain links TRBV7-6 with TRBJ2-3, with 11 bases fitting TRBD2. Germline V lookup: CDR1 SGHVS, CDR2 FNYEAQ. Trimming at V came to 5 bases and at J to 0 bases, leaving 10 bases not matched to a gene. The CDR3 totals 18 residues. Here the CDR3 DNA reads TGTGCCAGCAGCCGCACTAGGGCTAGCGGGGGGAGCACAGATACGCAGTATTTT. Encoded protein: CASSRTRASGGSTDTQYF.

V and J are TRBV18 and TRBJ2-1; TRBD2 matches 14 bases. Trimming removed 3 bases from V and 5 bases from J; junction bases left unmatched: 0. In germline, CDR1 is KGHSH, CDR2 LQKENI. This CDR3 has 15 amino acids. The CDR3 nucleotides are TGTGCCAGCTCACCGACTAGCGGGGGGGACAATGAGCAGTTCTTC. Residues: CASSPTSGGDNEQFF. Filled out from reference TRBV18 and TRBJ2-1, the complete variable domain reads NAGVMQNPRHLVRRRGQEARLRCSPMKGHSHVYWYRQLPEEGLKFMVYLQKENIIDESGMPKERFSAEFPKEGPSILRIQQVVRGDSAAYFCASSPTSGGDNEQFFGPGTRLTVL.

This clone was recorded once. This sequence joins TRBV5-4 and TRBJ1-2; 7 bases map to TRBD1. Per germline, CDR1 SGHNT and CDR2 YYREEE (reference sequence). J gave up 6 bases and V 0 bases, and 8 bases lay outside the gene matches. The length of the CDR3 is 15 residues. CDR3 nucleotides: TGTGCCAGCAGCTTGGTCGCAGGGGGGACGGATGGCTACACCTTC. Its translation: CASSLVAGGTDGYTF.

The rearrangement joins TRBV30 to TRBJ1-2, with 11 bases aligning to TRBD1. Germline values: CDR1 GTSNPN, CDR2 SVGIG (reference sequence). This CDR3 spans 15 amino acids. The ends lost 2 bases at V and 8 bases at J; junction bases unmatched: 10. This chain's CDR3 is CAWSPWTGGDGGYTF. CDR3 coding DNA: TGTGCCTGGAGTCCCTGGACAGGGGGCGATGGAGGCTACACCTTC.

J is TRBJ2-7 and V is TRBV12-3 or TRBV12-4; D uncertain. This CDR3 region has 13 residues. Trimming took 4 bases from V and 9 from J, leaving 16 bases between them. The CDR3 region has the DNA TGTGCCAGCAGTTCTGAATCCTATACGGTGCAGTACTTC. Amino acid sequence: CASSSESYTVQYF.

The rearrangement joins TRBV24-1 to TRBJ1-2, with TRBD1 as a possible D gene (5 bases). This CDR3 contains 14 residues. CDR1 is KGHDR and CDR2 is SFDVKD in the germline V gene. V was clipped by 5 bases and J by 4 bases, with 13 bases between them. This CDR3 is CATSGQGVAYGYTF. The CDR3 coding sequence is TGTGCCACCAGTGGGCAGGGCGTCGCCTATGGCTACACCTTC.

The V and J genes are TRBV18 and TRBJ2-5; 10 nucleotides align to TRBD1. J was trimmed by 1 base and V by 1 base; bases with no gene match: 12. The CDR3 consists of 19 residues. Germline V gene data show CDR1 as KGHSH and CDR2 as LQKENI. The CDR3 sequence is CASSPRWTGQGTSQETQYF. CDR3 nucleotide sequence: TGTGCCAGCTCACCACGTTGGACGGGACAGGGGACAAGCCAAGAGACCCAGTACTTC.

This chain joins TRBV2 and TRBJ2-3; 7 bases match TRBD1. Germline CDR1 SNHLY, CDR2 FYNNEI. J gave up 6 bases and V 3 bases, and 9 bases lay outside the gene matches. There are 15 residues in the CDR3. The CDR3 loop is CASSEETGLLDTQYF. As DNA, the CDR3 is TGTGCCAGCAGTGAGGAGACAGGGCTTTTGGATACGCAGTATTTT. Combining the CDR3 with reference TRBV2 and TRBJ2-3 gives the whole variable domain EPEVTQTPSHQVTQMGQEVILRCVPISNHLYFYWYRQILGQKVEFLVSFYNNEISEKSEIFDDQFSVERPDGSNFTLKIRSTKLEDSAMYFCASSEETGLLDTQYFGPGTRLTVL.

In DNA form, the CDR3 reads TGTGCCAGCAGTGATCCGGCGGGGCCTTGGACCGGGGAGCTGTTTTTT. Translation gives CASSDPAGPWTGELFF. The chain employs TRBV6-1 and TRBJ2-2; a weak D match, TRBD2 (6 bases). The CDR3 is 16 residues long. Trimming took off 3 bases at V and 5 bases at J, with 16 bases between the two ends. Germline V CDR1 and CDR2: MNHNS, SASEGT.

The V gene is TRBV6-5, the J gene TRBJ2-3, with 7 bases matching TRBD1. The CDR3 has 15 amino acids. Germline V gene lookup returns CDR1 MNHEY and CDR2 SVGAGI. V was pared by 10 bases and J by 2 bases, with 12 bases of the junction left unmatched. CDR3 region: CATSLTGRTTDTQYF. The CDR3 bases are TGTGCCACCTCACTGACAGGGCGTACCACAGATACGCAGTATTTT.

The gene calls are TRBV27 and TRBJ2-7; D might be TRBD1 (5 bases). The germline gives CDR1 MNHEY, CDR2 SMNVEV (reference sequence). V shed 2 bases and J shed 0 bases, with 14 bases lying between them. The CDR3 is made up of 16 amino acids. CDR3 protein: CASSLRSQGSSYEQYF. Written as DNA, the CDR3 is TGTGCCAGCAGTTTACGGTCCCAGGGTTCCTCCTACGAGCAGTACTTC.

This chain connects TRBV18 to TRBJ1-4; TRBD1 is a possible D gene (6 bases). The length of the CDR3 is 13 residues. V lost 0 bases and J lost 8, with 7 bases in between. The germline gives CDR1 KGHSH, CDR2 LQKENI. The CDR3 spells CASSPPGGEKLFF. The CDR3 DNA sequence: TGTGCCAGCTCACCACCAGGGGGAGAAAAACTGTTTTTT.

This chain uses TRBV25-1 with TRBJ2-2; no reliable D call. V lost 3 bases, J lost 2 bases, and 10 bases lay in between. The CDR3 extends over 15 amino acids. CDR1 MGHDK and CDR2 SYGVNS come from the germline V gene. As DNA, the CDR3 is TGTGCCAGCAGTGACCACAGAATTAACACCGGGGAGCTGTTTTTT. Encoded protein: CASSDHRINTGELFF.

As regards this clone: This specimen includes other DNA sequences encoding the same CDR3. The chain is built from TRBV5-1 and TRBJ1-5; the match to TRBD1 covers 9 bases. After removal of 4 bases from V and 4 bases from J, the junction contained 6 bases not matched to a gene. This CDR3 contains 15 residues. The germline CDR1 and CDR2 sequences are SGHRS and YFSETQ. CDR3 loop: CASSPGTGRNQPQHF. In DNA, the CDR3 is TGCGCCAGCAGCCCCGGGACAGGGAGAAATCAGCCCCAGCATTTT. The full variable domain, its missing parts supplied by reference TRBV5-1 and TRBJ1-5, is KAGVTQTPRYLIKTRGQQVTLSCSPISGHRSVSWYQQTPGQGLQFLFEYFSETQRNKGNFPGRFSGRQFSNSRSEMNVSTLELGDSALYLCASSPGTGRNQPQHFGDGTRLSIL.

CDR3 DNA: TGTGCCAGCTCATCCGGACAGGGAGGAGCCTACGAGCAGTACTTC. Its protein product is CASSSGQGGAYEQYF. The rearrangement links TRBV18 to TRBJ2-7; 8 bases line up with TRBD1. Germline V lookup: CDR1 KGHSH, CDR2 LQKENI. Losses at the gene ends were 5 bases for V and 2 bases for J; bases not matched to a gene: 8. The CDR3 has 15 residues.

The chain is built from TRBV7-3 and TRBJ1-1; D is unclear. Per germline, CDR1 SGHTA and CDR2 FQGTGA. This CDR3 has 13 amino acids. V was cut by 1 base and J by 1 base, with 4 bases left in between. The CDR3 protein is CASSLIANTEAFF. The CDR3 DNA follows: TGTGCCAGCAGCTTAATAGCGAACACTGAAGCTTTCTTT.